The clone carrying this TCR beta chain was recorded many times. Antigen unknown. Germline CDR1 is MDHEN and CDR2 is SYDVKM. The trim removed 4 bases at V and 4 bases at J, leaving 16 bases unmatched. The CDR3 is 18 residues long. The entry originates in a study of early T cells in non-severe SARS-CoV-2 infection. Turning to the study itself: Chains stayed unpaired after sequencing of bulk RNA from unsorted whole blood.

General study results and limits: A preference for anti-spike CD8 responses marked VDJdb matching, which missed private and CD4 specificities.

Individual cDNA molecules carried attached unique molecular identifiers. TCRdb reanalysed the 5' RACE reads using MiXCR and keeps one entry per CDR3 protein. Of 65,000 to 95,000 distinct CDR3 sequences listed, over 9% are singletons. The sequenced sample was whole blood. The chain links TRBV28 to TRBJ2-7; TRBD2 aligns across 10 bases. The sequence derives from an adult who was a healthcare worker with PCR-confirmed SARS-CoV-2 infection or an uninfected control (not recorded which). The CDR3 DNA reads TGTGCCAGCAGTTCCGACACCCCCGATCGACTAGCGGGTTACGAGCAGTACTTC. Translating it yields CASSSDTPDRLAGYEQYF.